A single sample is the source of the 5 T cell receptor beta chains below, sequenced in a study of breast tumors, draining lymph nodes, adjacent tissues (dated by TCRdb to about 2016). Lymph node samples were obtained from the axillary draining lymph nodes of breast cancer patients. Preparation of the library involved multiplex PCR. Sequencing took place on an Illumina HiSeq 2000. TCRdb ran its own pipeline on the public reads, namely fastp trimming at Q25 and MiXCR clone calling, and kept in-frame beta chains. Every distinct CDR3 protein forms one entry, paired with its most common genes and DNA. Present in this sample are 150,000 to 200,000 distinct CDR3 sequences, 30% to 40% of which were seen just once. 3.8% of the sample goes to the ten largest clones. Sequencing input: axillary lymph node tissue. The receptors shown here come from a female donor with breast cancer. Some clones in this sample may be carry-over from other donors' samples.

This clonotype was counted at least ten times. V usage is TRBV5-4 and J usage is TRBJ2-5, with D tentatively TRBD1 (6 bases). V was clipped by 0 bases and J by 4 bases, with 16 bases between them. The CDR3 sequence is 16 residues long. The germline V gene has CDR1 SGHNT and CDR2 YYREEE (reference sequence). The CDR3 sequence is CASSLAGTRRGETQYF. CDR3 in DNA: TGTGCCAGCAGCTTGGCCGGAACCCGCAGGGGAGAGACCCAGTACTTC.

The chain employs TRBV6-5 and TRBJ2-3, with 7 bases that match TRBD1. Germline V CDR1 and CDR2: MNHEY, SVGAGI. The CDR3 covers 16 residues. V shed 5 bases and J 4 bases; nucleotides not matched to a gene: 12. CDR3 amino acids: CASSTPGTAGADTQYF. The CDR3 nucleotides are TGTGCCAGCAGTACCCCCGGGACAGCCGGGGCAGATACGCAGTATTTT.

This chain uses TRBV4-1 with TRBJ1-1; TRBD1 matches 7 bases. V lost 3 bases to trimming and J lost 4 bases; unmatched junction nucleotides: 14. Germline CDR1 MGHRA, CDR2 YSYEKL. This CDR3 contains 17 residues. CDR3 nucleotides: TGCGCCAGCAGCCAGGAGCCCGGGACAGAGGCAGGCACTGAAGCTTTCTTT. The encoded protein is CASSQEPGTEAGTEAFF.

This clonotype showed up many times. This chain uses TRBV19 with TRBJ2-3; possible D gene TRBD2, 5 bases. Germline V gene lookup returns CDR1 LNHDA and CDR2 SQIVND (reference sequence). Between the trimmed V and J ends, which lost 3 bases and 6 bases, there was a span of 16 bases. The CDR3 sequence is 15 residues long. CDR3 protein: CASSISIGVQDTQYF. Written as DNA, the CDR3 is TGTGCCAGTAGTATTAGTATCGGGGTCCAGGATACGCAGTATTTT.

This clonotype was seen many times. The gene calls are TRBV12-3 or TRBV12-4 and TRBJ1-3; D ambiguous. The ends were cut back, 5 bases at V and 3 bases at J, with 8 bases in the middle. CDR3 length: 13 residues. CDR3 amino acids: CASSKGRGNTIYF. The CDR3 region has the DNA TGTGCCAGCAGTAAAGGGCGTGGAAACACCATATATTTT.